This TCR beta chain stems from a study of blood T cell repertoires in COVID-19. As for the study in general: COVID-19 samples, acute and convalescent, were from the United States, Italy and Spain. Nucleic acid was either cDNA or gDNA, and it came from T cells, B-cell-depleted T cells, or PBMCs.

V lost 0 bases, J lost 2 bases, and 2 bases stayed unmatched. The length of the CDR3 is 15 residues. Germline CDR1 and CDR2: SGHNT and YYREEE (reference sequence). Study processing details: Nucleated cell number was recorded as an estimate derived from reference gene primer amplification. Some clones are missing from TCRdb's copy, which holds only in-frame ones; the method was immunoSEQ multiplex PCR. The D gene and trimming were derived from the DNA, and the V and J assignments and clone size from that table. The profile covers hundreds of thousands of clones, with around 89% appearing a single time and more than 4% taken by the ten largest.

The rearrangement links TRBV5-4 to TRBJ2-7; 10 nucleotides match TRBD1. Sequencing input: peripheral blood. The source is a woman aged 25 to 39 with acute or convalescent COVID-19. The CDR3 nucleotides are TGTGCCAGCAGCTTGGGGACAGGGGGAACCTACGAGCAGTACTTC. It encodes CASSLGTGGTYEQYF.